This T cell receptor (beta chain) was found in a study of human T cells and chemical hapten exposure. Study details: In the sensitization step, 2% DPC was placed on about 2 cm by about 2 cm of upper inner arm skin. Diphenylcyclopropenone was applied weekly to patients' scalps across the approximately 25-week study.

The library labeled individual cDNA molecules by adding unique molecular identifiers to them. TCRdb re-derived calls from the RACE reads in MiXCR, one entry per CDR3 protein. Of around 120,000 distinct CDR3 sequences in the sample, roughly 13% were seen once. Indicated time point: pre-sensitization, week 0. Treatment of the sample: therapeutic diphenylcyclopropenone sensitization with weekly scalp DPC. Participating donors were patients with alopecia, aged 18 to 70 years, considered appropriate candidates for DPC. Germline V gives CDR1 MNHEY, CDR2 SVGAGI. This CDR3 is built from 15 residues. V was clipped by 0 bases and J by 2 bases, with 10 bases between them.

The receptor was derived from a woman under 30 with alopecia areata. Some clones in this sample may be carry-over from other donors' samples. The source was whole blood, collected in connection with sensitization to the hapten diphenylcyclopropenone (DPC). V is TRBV6-5 and J is TRBJ2-5; D possibly corresponds to TRBD1 (6 bases). The CDR3: CASSYSGGGQETQYF. In DNA, the CDR3 is TGTGCCAGCAGTTACTCAGGGGGTGGGCAAGAGACCCAGTACTTC.